Following are 2 T cell receptor beta chains from one sample sequenced in a study of OX40 agonist ivuxolimab in advanced cancers. Generated by immunoSEQ multiplex PCR, the TCRdb table keeps only in-frame clones and is missing some. This table holds about 49,000 clones, more than 85% found once. This specimen was CD4+ or CD8+ T cells sorted from blood, taken in a trial of the OX40 agonist ivuxolimab. These receptors originate from an adult with an advanced solid tumor such as melanoma, head and neck, liver or kidney cancer.

This chain joins TRBV18 and TRBJ2-3; 9 bases map to TRBD1. This CDR3 region has 16 residues. In germline, CDR1 is KGHSH, CDR2 LQKENI. J was trimmed by 3 bases and V by 3 bases; bases with no gene match: 7. The CDR3 here is CASSPLQGAVTDTQYF. CDR3 sequence (DNA): TGTGCCAGCTCACCCTTACAGGGGGCCGTAACAGATACGCAGTATTTT.

The chain employs TRBV9 and TRBJ2-1; 11 bases align to TRBD2. CDR1 is SGDLS, CDR2 YYNGEE, per germline. The CDR3 spans 15 residues. V shed 0 bases and J 8 bases; nucleotides not matched to a gene: 4. This CDR3 is CASSVGLAGPDEQFF. In DNA form, the CDR3 reads TGTGCCAGCAGCGTAGGACTAGCGGGACCGGATGAGCAGTTCTTC.